The 28 T cell receptor beta chains below come from one sample, sequenced in a study of blood T cell repertoires in COVID-19. The data were produced by immunoSEQ multiplex PCR, yet TCRdb's version contains in-frame clones alone and is incomplete. The sample consists of roughly 380,000 clones, roughly 90% of them appearing once. The sample consisted of PBMCs or T cells enriched from blood (not recorded which). Every receptor here comes from a young woman who had recovered from COVID-19.

Regarding this clone: At the DNA level, this CDR3 is encoded by other sequences in the same sample as well. The chain combines TRBV6-5 with TRBJ1-6; possibly TRBD1 for D (6 bases). Germline values: CDR1 MNHEY, CDR2 SVGAGI. This CDR3 has 13 amino acids. The V and J ends lost 4 bases and 7 bases respectively, with 8 bases between them. CDR3 nucleotide sequence: TGTGCCAGCAGTTCAACAGGGAATTCACCCCTCCACTTT. Its translation: CASSSTGNSPLHF.

This chain uses TRBV5-5 with TRBJ1-1; D remains ambiguous. With 1 base removed from V and 0 bases from J, the gap between germline ends came to 7 bases. CDR1 is SGHKS, CDR2 YYEKEE, per germline (reference sequence). The CDR3 loop spans 14 amino acids. CDR3 sequence: CASSLQFMNTEAFF. The CDR3 DNA follows: TGTGCCAGCAGCTTGCAGTTCATGAACACTGAAGCTTTCTTT. The full variable domain, completed using reference TRBV5-5 and TRBJ1-1, is DAGVTQSPTHLIKTRGQQVTLRCSPISGHKSVSWYQQVLGQGPQFIFQYYEKEERGRGNFPDRFSARQFPNYSSELNVNALLLGDSALYLCASSLQFMNTEAFFGQGTRLTVV.

This rearrangement joins TRBV15 to TRBJ2-1, with TRBD1 as a possible D gene (6 bases). CDR1 and CDR2 from the germline V gene are LNHNV and YYDKDF (reference sequence). V gave up 0 bases and J gave up 7 bases, with 13 bases separating them. The CDR3 runs 15 residues. The CDR3, as DNA: TGTGCCACCAGCAGAGATCTGGGGGCTAGGAATGAGCAGTTCTTC. It is translated as CATSRDLGARNEQFF.

The chain carries TRBV29-1 and TRBJ2-1; 7 bases agree with TRBD1. From germline, CDR1 is SQVTM and CDR2 ANQGSEA. The CDR3 runs 14 residues. The trim removed 5 bases at V and 2 bases at J, leaving 6 bases unmatched. This CDR3 reads CSVSGTVTYNEQFF. The CDR3 DNA follows: TGCAGCGTTTCCGGGACAGTCACCTACAATGAGCAGTTCTTC.

For the CDR3, the DNA is TGTGCCAGTAGCCTCGAAAGCCGCACCGGGGGCTACACCTTC. Amino acid sequence: CASSLESRTGGYTF. The V call is TRBV19, the J call TRBJ1-2; D is undetermined. Germline V CDR1 and CDR2: LNHDA, SQIVND (reference sequence). The CDR3 length is 14 residues. Trimming took 6 bases from V and 8 from J, leaving 19 bases between them.

The rearrangement uses TRBV7-3 and TRBJ2-1; 10 nucleotides align to TRBD2. CDR1 is SGHTA and CDR2 is FQGTGA in the germline V gene. J lost 4 bases, V lost 4 bases, and 4 bases had no gene match. The CDR3 runs 15 residues. The CDR3 bases are TGTGCCAGCAGCTCATCTAGCGGGGGATACAATGAGCAGTTCTTC. It codes for CASSSSSGGYNEQFF.

V gene TRBV21-1 combines with J gene TRBJ1-6; TRBD1, the table's D call, was not compared with the DNA. TRBV21-1 is listed as a pseudogene. The CDR3 totals 12 residues. In nucleotides, the CDR3 is TGTGCCAGCAGCAAAGAGGGGCCAGGGGATCGCTTT. Protein: CASSKEGPGDRF.

The chain joins TRBV10-1 to TRBJ2-7; maybe TRBD2 (5 bases). CDR3 length: 12 amino acids. Trimming removed 3 bases from V and 6 bases from J, with 9 bases in between. Germline V CDR1 and CDR2: WNHNN, SYGVQD (reference sequence). The CDR3 bases are TGCGCCAGCAGTGACGGGATGGGCGAGCAGTACTTC. This gives the protein CASSDGMGEQYF.

J is TRBJ2-5 and V is TRBV28; 8 nucleotides match TRBD2. V shed 5 bases and J 5 bases; nucleotides not matched to a gene: 10. This CDR3 has 15 amino acids. In germline, CDR1 is MDHEN, CDR2 SYDVKM. CDR3 DNA sequence: TGTGCCAGCAGTCTGGCGGGGGGAGGGGTGGAGACCCAGTACTTC. It specifies CASSLAGGGVETQYF. Full variable domain (rest looked up from reference TRBV28 and TRBJ2-5): DVKVTQSSRYLVKRTGEKVFLECVQDMDHENMFWYRQDPGLGLRLIYFSYDVKMKEKGDIPEGYSVSREKKERFSLILESASTNQTSMYLCASSLAGGGVETQYFGPGTRLLVL.

The chain is built from TRBV19 and TRBJ1-6; D may be TRBD1 (5 bases). This CDR3 contains 14 residues. Germline V gene data show CDR1 as LNHDA and CDR2 as SQIVND (reference sequence). With 3 bases removed from V and 9 bases from J, the gap between germline ends came to 12 bases. This CDR3 is CASSMGLGLSPLHF. The DNA for the CDR3 is TGTGCCAGTAGTATGGGCCTGGGACTTTCACCCCTCCACTTT.

This chain links TRBV27 with TRBJ2-1; 7 bases are a match to TRBD2. From germline, CDR1 is MNHEY and CDR2 SMNVEV (reference sequence). The J segment lost 5 bases and the V segment lost 2 bases, leaving 15 bases of the junction unmatched. The CDR3 extends over 18 amino acids. CDR3 amino acids: CASSLAPPAGVVNNEQFF. CDR3 coding DNA: TGTGCCAGCAGTTTAGCACCCCCCGCGGGAGTAGTTAACAATGAGCAGTTCTTC.

The chain is built from TRBV10-2 and TRBJ1-1; TRBD1 matches at 7 bases. Trimming took 4 bases from V and 4 from J; bases not matched to a gene: 0. Germline V CDR1 and CDR2: WSHSY, SAAADI. The CDR3 spans 12 residues. The chain's CDR3 is CASSGQGTEAFF. The CDR3 DNA sequence: TGCGCCAGCAGTGGACAGGGCACTGAAGCTTTCTTT.

The gene calls are TRBV6-6 and TRBJ2-2; TRBD1 aligns across 8 bases. CDR1 is MNHNY, CDR2 SVGAGI, per germline (reference sequence). The CDR3 is 16 amino acids. The junction had 12 bases not matched to a gene; V was cut back by 8 bases and J by 4 bases. In DNA form, the CDR3 reads TGTGCCAGCGCGCCGGGACAGGTCGGAGCCACCGGGGAGCTGTTTTTT. It yields the protein CASAPGQVGATGELFF.

This clone was seen just once. This chain connects TRBV11-2 to TRBJ2-7; the D gene is possibly TRBD1 (5 bases). The CDR3 covers 12 residues. V lost 2 bases to trimming and J lost 4 bases, with 6 bases between them. In germline, CDR1 is SGHAT, CDR2 FQNNGV. The CDR3 nucleotides are TGTGCCAGCAGCTTATACAGGTACGAGCAGTACTTC. Its translation: CASSLYRYEQYF.

This chain uses TRBV7-8 with TRBJ1-4; TRBD1 matches at 10 bases. Germline lookup yields CDR1 SGHVS and CDR2 FQNEAQ. The CDR3 runs to 16 residues. The ends lost 5 bases at V and 5 bases at J; junction bases unmatched: 8. CDR3 sequence: CASSPTGGRMNEKLFF. CDR3 nucleotides: TGTGCCAGCAGCCCGACAGGGGGCAGGATGAATGAAAAACTGTTTTTT.

The chain employs TRBV9 and TRBJ2-1; D is possibly TRBD2 (5 bases). The germline V and J ends were trimmed by 6 bases and 0 bases, with 10 bases remaining between them. The CDR3 is 14 amino acids. Germline-derived CDR1 and CDR2 are SGDLS and YYNGEE. The CDR3 here is CASNDYPSYNEQFF. CDR3 nucleotide sequence: TGTGCCAGCAACGACTATCCCTCCTACAATGAGCAGTTCTTC.

This chain connects TRBV2 to TRBJ1-5; D remains ambiguous. V dropped 5 bases and J dropped 2 bases, with 10 bases sitting between them. The germline gives CDR1 SNHLY, CDR2 FYNNEI. CDR3 size: 14 residues. The CDR3 DNA reads TGTGCCAGCAGTCCAGTGGAGGGCAATCAGCCCCAGCATTTT. Translated: CASSPVEGNQPQHF.

A note on this clone: Other DNA sequences in this specimen translate into the identical CDR3. The chain links TRBV27 to TRBJ1-1; TRBD1 is a possible D gene (6 bases). Trimming stripped 1 base from V and 0 bases from J, with 9 bases between. The CDR3 consists of 15 residues. Per the germline V gene, CDR1 is MNHEY and CDR2 is SMNVEV (reference sequence). CDR3 DNA: TGTGCCAGCAGTTTATGGGGGGGCATGAACACTGAAGCTTTCTTT. This codes for CASSLWGGMNTEAFF.

The V gene is TRBV5-5, the J gene TRBJ2-1, with unresolved D. Germline V gene sequence: CDR1 SGHKS, CDR2 YYEKEE (reference sequence). V was clipped by 2 bases and J by 3 bases, with 6 bases between them. The CDR3 is made up of 13 amino acids. CDR3 region: CASSFTFYNEQFF. CDR3 in DNA: TGTGCCAGCAGCTTTACTTTCTACAATGAGCAGTTCTTC.

This chain uses TRBV4-2 with TRBJ1-2, with 7 bases identical to TRBD1. The CDR3 is 12 residues long. Germline CDR1 LGHNA, CDR2 YNFKEQ. V gave up 6 bases and J gave up 7 bases; unmatched junction bases: 5. This CDR3 reads CASRTGFGGYTF. The CDR3 nucleotides read TGTGCCAGCAGGACAGGGTTTGGTGGCTACACCTTC.

This rearrangement joins TRBV27 to TRBJ2-1; 10 bases map to TRBD2. V was clipped by 2 bases and J by 6 bases; unmatched bases: 7. The germline V gene encodes CDR1 MNHEY and CDR2 SMNVEV (reference sequence). CDR3 length equals 16 residues. CDR3 coding DNA: TGTGCCAGCAGTTTAACTAGCGGGGCTCGTCCCAATGAGCAGTTCTTC. Protein: CASSLTSGARPNEQFF.

The chain couples TRBV28 to TRBJ2-7; a possible D gene is TRBD1 (6 bases). Germline CDR1 MDHEN, CDR2 SYDVKM. The CDR3 contains 17 residues. Trimming pared 3 bases from V and 3 bases from J, leaving 21 bases between. CDR3 bases: TGTGCCAGCAGTTTTAATAAGGGTAAGACAGGTGGCTACGAGCAGTACTTC. Translation gives CASSFNKGKTGGYEQYF.

The DNA for the CDR3 is TGTGCCAGCAGCATCGGACAGGGTAGACGAGGCTACACCTTC. This translates into CASSIGQGRRGYTF. The chain carries TRBV7-2 and TRBJ1-2; 8 nucleotides align to TRBD1. CDR3 size: 14 residues. V lost 5 bases, J lost 8 bases, and 10 bases stayed unmatched. Germline V gene data show CDR1 as SGHTA and CDR2 as FQGNSA. The variable domain in full, with the rest retrieved from reference TRBV7-2 and TRBJ1-2, is GAGVSQSPSNKVTEKGKDVELRCDPISGHTALYWYRQSLGQGLEFLIYFQGNSAPDKSGLPSDRFSAERTGGSVSTLTIQRTQQEDSAVYLCASSIGQGRRGYTFGSGTRLTVV.

The J gene is TRBJ2-5, the V gene TRBV19, with 9 nucleotides matching TRBD1. The CDR3 extends over 13 amino acids. In germline, CDR1 is LNHDA, CDR2 SQIVND (reference sequence). V lost 4 bases and J lost 5; bases outside the gene matches: 2. The CDR3 is CASSTDRGETQYF. In nucleotides, the CDR3 is TGTGCCAGTAGTACCGACAGGGGGGAGACCCAGTACTTC.

The rearrangement joins TRBV10-3 to TRBJ2-7; 7 positions match TRBD1. The germline gives CDR1 ENHRY, CDR2 SYGVKD. The CDR3 is 12 amino acids. The junction had 3 bases not matched to a gene; V was cut back by 10 bases and J by 0 bases. CDR3 protein: CASRDSSYEQYF. The DNA of the CDR3 is TGTGCCAGCAGGGACAGCTCCTACGAGCAGTACTTC.

The rearrangement links TRBV5-8 to TRBJ1-5; possible D gene TRBD1, 6 bases. The V end was cut by 0 bases, the J end by 3 bases, with 10 bases between. Germline CDR1 and CDR2: SGHTS and YDEGEE. The CDR3 sequence is 15 residues long. The CDR3 protein is CASSLARQVNQPQHF. DNA for the CDR3: TGTGCCAGCAGCTTGGCCCGACAGGTCAATCAGCCCCAGCATTTT.

J is TRBJ1-1 and V is TRBV12-3 or TRBV12-4; tentative D call: TRBD1 (6 bases). The CDR3 has 13 residues. The V gene lost 5 bases and the J gene lost 4 bases, with 11 bases spanning the gap. CDR3 in DNA: TGTGCCAGCAGTCTCACAGGGTTCACTGAAGCTTTCTTT. It is translated as CASSLTGFTEAFF.

The chain links TRBV19 to TRBJ2-7; 9 nucleotides agree with TRBD2. V was clipped by 3 bases and J by 2 bases; unmatched bases: 8. This CDR3 spans 16 amino acids. The germline gives CDR1 LNHDA, CDR2 SQIVND (reference sequence). The CDR3 DNA follows: TGTGCCAGTAGTATTGGTAGCGGGAGTACCCCCTACGAGCAGTACTTC. Protein: CASSIGSGSTPYEQYF.